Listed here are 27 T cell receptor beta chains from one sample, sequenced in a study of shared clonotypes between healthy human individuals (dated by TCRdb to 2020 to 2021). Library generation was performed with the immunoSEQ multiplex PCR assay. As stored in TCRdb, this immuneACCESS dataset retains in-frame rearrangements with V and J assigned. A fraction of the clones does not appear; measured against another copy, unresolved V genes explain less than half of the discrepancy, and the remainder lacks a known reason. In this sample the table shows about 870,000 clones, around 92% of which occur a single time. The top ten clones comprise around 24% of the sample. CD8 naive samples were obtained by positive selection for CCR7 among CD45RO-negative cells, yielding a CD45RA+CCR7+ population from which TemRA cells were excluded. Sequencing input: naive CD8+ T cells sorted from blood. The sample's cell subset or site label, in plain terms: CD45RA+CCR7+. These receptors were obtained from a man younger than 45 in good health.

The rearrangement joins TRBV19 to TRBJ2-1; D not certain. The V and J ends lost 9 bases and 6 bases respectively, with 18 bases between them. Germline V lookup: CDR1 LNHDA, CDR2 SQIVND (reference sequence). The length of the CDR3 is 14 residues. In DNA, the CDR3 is TGTGCCAGCCTCCCCTCCGGGCTAAGCAATGAGCAGTTCTTC. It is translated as CASLPSGLSNEQFF.

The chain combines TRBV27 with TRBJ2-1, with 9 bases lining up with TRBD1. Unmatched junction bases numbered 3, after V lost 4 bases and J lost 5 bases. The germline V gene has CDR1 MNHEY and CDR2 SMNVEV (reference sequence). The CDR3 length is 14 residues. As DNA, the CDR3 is TGTGCCAGCAGTTCGGGACAGGGCCACAATGAGCAGTTCTTC. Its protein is CASSSGQGHNEQFF.

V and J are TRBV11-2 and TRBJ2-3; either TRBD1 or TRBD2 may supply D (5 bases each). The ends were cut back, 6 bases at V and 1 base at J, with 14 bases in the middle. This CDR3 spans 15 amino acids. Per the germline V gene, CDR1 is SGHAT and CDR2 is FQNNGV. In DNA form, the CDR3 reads TGTGCCAGCAGTCCTCCGCTGGGACGCACAGATACGCAGTATTTT. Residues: CASSPPLGRTDTQYF.

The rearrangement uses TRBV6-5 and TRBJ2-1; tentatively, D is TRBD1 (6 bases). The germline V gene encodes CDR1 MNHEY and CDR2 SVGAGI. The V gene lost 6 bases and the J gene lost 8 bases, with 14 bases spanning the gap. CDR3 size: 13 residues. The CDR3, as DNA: TGTGCCAGCAGCCCCGGACAGTTGGATGAGCAGTTCTTC. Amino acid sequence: CASSPGQLDEQFF.

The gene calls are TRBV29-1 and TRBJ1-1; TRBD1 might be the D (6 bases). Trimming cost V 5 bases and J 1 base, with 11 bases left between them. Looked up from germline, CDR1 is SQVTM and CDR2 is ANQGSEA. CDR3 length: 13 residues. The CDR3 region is CSVKDSSNTEAFF. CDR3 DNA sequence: TGCAGCGTTAAGGACAGCTCGAACACTGAAGCTTTCTTT.

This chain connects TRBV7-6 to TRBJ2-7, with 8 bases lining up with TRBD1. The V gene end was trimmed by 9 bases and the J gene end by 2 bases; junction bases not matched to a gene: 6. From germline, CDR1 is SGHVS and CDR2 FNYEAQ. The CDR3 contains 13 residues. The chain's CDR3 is CASAQGGAYEQYF. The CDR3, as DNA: TGTGCCAGTGCACAGGGGGGTGCCTACGAGCAGTACTTC.

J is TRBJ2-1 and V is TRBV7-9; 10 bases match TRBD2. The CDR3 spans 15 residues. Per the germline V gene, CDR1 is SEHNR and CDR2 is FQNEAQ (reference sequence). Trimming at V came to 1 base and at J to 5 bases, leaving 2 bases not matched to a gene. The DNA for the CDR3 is TGTGCCAGCAGCTTAGGGACTAGCGGCCACAATGAGCAGTTCTTC. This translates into CASSLGTSGHNEQFF.

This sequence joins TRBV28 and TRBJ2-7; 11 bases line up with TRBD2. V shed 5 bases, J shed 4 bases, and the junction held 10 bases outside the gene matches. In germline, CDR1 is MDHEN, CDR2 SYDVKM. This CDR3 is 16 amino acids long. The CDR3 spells CASSPPLAGGAYEQYF. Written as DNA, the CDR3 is TGTGCCAGCAGTCCCCCGCTAGCGGGAGGTGCTTACGAGCAGTACTTC.

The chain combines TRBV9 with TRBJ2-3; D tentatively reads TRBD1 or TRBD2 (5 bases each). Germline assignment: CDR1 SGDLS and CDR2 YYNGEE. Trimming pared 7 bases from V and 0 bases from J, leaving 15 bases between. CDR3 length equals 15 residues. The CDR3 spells CASSLNGASTDTQYF. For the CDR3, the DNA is TGTGCCAGCTCACTCAACGGGGCTAGCACAGATACGCAGTATTTT.

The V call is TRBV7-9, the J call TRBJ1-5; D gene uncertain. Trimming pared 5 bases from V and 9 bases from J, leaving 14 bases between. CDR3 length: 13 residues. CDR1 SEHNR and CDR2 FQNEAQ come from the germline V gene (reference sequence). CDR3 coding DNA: TGTGCCAGCAGCCCCGGCGCAGGTAGGCCCCAGCATTTT. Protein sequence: CASSPGAGRPQHF. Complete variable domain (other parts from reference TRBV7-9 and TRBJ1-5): DTGVSQNPRHKITKRGQNVTFRCDPISEHNRLYWYRQTLGQGPEFLTYFQNEAQLEKSRLLSDRFSAERPKGSFSTLEIQRTEQGDSAMYLCASSPGAGRPQHFGDGTRLSIL.

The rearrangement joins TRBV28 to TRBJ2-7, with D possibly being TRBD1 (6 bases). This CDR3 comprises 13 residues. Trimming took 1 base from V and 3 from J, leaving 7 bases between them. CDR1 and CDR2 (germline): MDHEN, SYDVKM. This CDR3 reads CASSLSDSYEQYF. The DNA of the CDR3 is TGTGCCAGCAGTTTATCGGACAGCTACGAGCAGTACTTC.

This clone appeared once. In nucleotides, the CDR3 is TGTGCCAGCAGTCTTATAGCGGGAGATTCATACGATGAGCAGTTCTTC. Protein product: CASSLIAGDSYDEQFF. This rearrangement joins TRBV28 to TRBJ2-1; TRBD2 matches 9 bases. Trimming took 5 bases from V and 8 from J; bases not matched to a gene: 13. Germline CDR1 MDHEN, CDR2 SYDVKM. This CDR3 has 16 residues.

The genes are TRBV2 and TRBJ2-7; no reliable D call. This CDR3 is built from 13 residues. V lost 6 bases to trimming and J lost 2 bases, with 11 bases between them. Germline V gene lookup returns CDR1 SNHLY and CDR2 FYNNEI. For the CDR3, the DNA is TGTGCCAGCAGAGGTCCCGGTACCTACGAGCAGTACTTC. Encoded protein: CASRGPGTYEQYF. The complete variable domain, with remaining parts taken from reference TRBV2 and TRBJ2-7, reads EPEVTQTPSHQVTQMGQEVILRCVPISNHLYFYWYRQILGQKVEFLVSFYNNEISEKSEIFDDQFSVERPDGSNFTLKIRSTKLEDSAMYFCASRGPGTYEQYFGPGTRLTVT.

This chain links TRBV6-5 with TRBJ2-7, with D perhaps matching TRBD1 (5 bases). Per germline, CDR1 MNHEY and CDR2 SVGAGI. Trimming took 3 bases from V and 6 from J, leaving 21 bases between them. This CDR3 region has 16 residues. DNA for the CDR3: TGTGCCAGCAGTTATAGGGCAGGGTTAATCTTGGGCGAGCAGTACTTC. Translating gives CASSYRAGLILGEQYF.

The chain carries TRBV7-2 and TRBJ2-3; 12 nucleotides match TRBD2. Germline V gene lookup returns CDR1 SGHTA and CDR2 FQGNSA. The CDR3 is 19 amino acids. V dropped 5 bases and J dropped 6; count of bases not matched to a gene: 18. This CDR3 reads CASSPTGTSGLMVGDTQYF. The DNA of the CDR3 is TGTGCCAGCAGCCCCACCGGGACTAGCGGGTTGATGGTAGGGGATACGCAGTATTTT.

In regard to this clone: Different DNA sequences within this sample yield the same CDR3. The CDR3 reads CASSFLGQPQHF. DNA of the CDR3: TGTGCCAGCAGTTTTCTTGGACAGCCCCAGCATTTT. The chain uses TRBV27 and TRBJ1-5; D uncertain. The germline V and J ends were trimmed by 3 bases and 7 bases, with 7 bases remaining between them. Germline CDR1 is MNHEY and CDR2 is SMNVEV (reference sequence). CDR3 length: 12 amino acids.

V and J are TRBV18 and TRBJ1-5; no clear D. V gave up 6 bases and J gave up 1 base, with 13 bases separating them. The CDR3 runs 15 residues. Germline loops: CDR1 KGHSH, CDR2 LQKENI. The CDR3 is CASSLSALSNQPQHF. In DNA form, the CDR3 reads TGTGCCAGCTCCCTGTCGGCCCTAAGCAATCAGCCCCAGCATTTT.

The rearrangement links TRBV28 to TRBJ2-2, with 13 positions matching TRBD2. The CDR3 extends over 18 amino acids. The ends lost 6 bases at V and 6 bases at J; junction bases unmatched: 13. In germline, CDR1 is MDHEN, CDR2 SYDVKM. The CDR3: CASSPGLAGEWGAGELFF. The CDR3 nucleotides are TGTGCCAGCAGCCCAGGACTAGCGGGAGAATGGGGTGCCGGGGAGCTGTTTTTT.

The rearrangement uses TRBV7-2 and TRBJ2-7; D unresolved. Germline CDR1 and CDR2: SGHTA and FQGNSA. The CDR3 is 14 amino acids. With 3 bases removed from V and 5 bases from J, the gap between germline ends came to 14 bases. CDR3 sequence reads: CASSFGRYWDEQYF. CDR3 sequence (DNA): TGTGCCAGCAGCTTCGGAAGGTACTGGGACGAGCAGTACTTC.

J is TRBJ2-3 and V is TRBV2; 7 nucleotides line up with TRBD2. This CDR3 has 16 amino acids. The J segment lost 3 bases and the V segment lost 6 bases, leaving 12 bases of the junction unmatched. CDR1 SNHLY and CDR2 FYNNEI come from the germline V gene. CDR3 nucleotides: TGTGCCAGCAGCCCCACCGATGGCGGGAGAACAGATACGCAGTATTTT. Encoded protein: CASSPTDGGRTDTQYF.

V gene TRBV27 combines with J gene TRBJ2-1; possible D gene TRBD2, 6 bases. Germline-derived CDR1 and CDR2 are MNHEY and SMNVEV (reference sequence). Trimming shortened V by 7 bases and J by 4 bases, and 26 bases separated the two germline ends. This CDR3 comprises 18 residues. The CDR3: CASTRGSAMAGSYNEQFF. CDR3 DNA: TGTGCCAGCACCCGTGGGTCCGCGATGGCGGGATCATACAATGAGCAGTTCTTC.

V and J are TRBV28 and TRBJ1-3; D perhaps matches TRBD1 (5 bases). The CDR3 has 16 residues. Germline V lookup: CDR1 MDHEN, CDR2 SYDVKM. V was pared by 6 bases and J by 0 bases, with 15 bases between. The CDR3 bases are TGTGCCAGCAGGACGCCGGGACTCTACTCTGGAAACACCATATATTTT. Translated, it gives CASRTPGLYSGNTIYF.

The CDR3 protein is CASSASHPYNEQFF. CDR3 in DNA: TGTGCCAGCAGCGCCTCGCATCCCTACAATGAGCAGTTCTTC. The rearrangement joins TRBV9 to TRBJ2-1; D remains ambiguous. CDR1 SGDLS and CDR2 YYNGEE come from the germline V gene. The length of the CDR3 is 14 residues. The germline V and J ends were trimmed by 3 bases and 2 bases, with 9 bases remaining between them.

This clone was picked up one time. The CDR3 nucleotides are TGTGCCAGCAGCGTAGAGGGGACTCTCACAGATACGCAGTATTTT. Translated: CASSVEGTLTDTQYF. The chain combines TRBV9 with TRBJ2-3; possible D gene TRBD2, 6 bases. The CDR3 has 15 residues. V lost 0 bases to trimming and J lost 2 bases, with 10 bases between them. Germline V gives CDR1 SGDLS, CDR2 YYNGEE.

CDR3 residues: CASSGTVYSNQPQHF. CDR3 nucleotide sequence: TGTGCCAGTAGCGGGACGGTTTATAGCAATCAGCCCCAGCATTTT. The chain uses TRBV19 and TRBJ1-5, with a weak D call TRBD1 (5 bases). Germline V gene lookup returns CDR1 LNHDA and CDR2 SQIVND (reference sequence). V was shortened by 6 bases and J by 0 bases, with 12 bases between the two germline ends. The CDR3 has 15 residues.

CDR3 sequence (DNA): TGTGCCATCAGTGGGGGGGTTACAGGGTTCCCAGATACGCAGTATTTT. Protein product: CAISGGVTGFPDTQYF. V usage is TRBV10-3 and J usage is TRBJ2-3; perhaps D is TRBD1 or TRBD2 (6 bases each). The CDR3 contains 16 residues. The V end was cut by 4 bases, the J end by 4 bases, with 18 bases between. CDR1 and CDR2 from the germline V gene are ENHRY and SYGVKD.

CDR3 sequence (DNA): TGTGCCAGCAGTTCCTCCGGGACAGACGAGCAGTACTTC. It encodes CASSSSGTDEQYF. J is TRBJ2-7 and V is TRBV27; the match to TRBD1 covers 7 bases. The CDR3 length is 13 residues. Germline CDR1 reads MNHEY; CDR2 reads SMNVEV (reference sequence). After removal of 4 bases from V and 5 bases from J, the junction contained 5 bases not matched to a gene.